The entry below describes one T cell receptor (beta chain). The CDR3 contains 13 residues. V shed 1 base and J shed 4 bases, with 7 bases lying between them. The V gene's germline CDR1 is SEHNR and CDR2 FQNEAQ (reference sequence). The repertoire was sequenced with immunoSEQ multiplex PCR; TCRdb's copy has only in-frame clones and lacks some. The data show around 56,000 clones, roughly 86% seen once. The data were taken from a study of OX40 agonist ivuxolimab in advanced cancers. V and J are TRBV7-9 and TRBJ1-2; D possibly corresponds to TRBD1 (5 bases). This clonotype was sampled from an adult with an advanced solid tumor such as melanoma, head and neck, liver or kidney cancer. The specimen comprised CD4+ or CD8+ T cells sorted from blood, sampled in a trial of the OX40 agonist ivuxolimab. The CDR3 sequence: CASSLVDSYGYTF. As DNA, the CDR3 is TGTGCCAGCAGCTTAGTAGACAGCTATGGCTACACCTTC.